One sample yielded the 9 T cell receptor beta chains listed below, sequenced in a study of blood T cell repertoires in COVID-19. The table came from immunoSEQ multiplex PCR; TCRdb's copy has only in-frame clones and leaves some out. This sample has 100,000 or so clones, with approximately 79% found just once. The sequenced material came from peripheral blood. Source of these receptors: an elderly woman with acute or convalescent COVID-19.

This clone was seen only a few times. This chain links TRBV7-2 with TRBJ1-5; D call uncertain. This CDR3 spans 13 amino acids. Germline V gene sequence: CDR1 SGHTA, CDR2 FQGNSA. Trimming took 5 bases from V and 4 from J, leaving 9 bases between them. CDR3 sequence: CASSIRGNQPQHF. CDR3 DNA sequence: TGTGCCAGCAGCATTAGAGGGAATCAGCCCCAGCATTTT.

Only a few counts were recorded for this clone. The chain uses TRBV6-5 and TRBJ2-7; D is possibly TRBD2 (5 bases). Per the germline V gene, CDR1 is MNHEY and CDR2 is SVGAGI. The CDR3 contains 12 residues. V was trimmed by 7 bases and J by 6 bases, leaving 13 bases between them. The CDR3 region is CASKAETSEQYF. In DNA, the CDR3 is TGTGCCAGCAAAGCGGAAACGAGCGAGCAGTACTTC.

The chain employs TRBV10-3 and TRBJ2-7; 9 nucleotides match TRBD1. The trim removed 6 bases at V and 5 bases at J, leaving 8 bases unmatched. CDR3 length equals 14 residues. Germline CDR1 reads ENHRY; CDR2 reads SYGVKD. The CDR3 bases are TGTGCCATCAGGAGGACAGGGGATGGGGACGAGCAGTACTTC. It yields the protein CAIRRTGDGDEQYF.

The V and J genes are TRBV6-6 and TRBJ1-3; a weak D match, TRBD1 (6 bases). The CDR3 consists of 16 residues. V lost 6 bases and J 4 bases, leaving 19 bases between the germline ends. Germline loops: CDR1 MNHNY, CDR2 SVGAGI (reference sequence). CDR3 amino acids: CASSTLYRDPGNTIYF. The CDR3 coding sequence is TGTGCCAGCAGCACTCTCTACAGGGACCCCGGAAACACCATATATTTT.

This rearrangement joins TRBV2 to TRBJ1-2, with D perhaps matching TRBD1 (6 bases). There are 13 residues in the CDR3. CDR1 is SNHLY and CDR2 is FYNNEI in the germline V gene. V shed 9 bases and J shed 2 bases, with 13 bases lying between them. Here the CDR3 DNA reads TGTGCCAGAACGAGCGGACAGAACTATGGCTACACCTTC. As protein: CARTSGQNYGYTF.

The chain joins TRBV7-2 to TRBJ2-7, with 11 bases fitting TRBD2. With V trimmed by 5 bases and J by 3 bases, 6 bases remained unmatched. This CDR3 is 15 amino acids long. Germline values: CDR1 SGHTA, CDR2 FQGNSA. CDR3 loop: CASSPSGGQFYEQYF. CDR3 nucleotide sequence: TGTGCCAGCAGCCCTAGCGGGGGGCAATTCTACGAGCAGTACTTC. The full variable domain, rest sourced from reference TRBV7-2 and TRBJ2-7, is GAGVSQSPSNKVTEKGKDVELRCDPISGHTALYWYRQSLGQGLEFLIYFQGNSAPDKSGLPSDRFSAERTGGSVSTLTIQRTQQEDSAVYLCASSPSGGQFYEQYFGPGTRLTVT.

J is TRBJ1-1 and V is TRBV11-2; 9 positions match TRBD1. V was clipped by 3 bases and J by 5 bases; unmatched bases: 13. The CDR3 runs to 17 residues. Germline V lookup: CDR1 SGHAT, CDR2 FQNNGV. The CDR3 is CASSFLITGTGRTEAFF. Written as DNA, the CDR3 is TGTGCCAGCAGCTTTCTGATAACAGGGACAGGGAGGACTGAAGCTTTCTTT.

The table lists this clone with a few counts. The chain carries TRBV6-5 and TRBJ2-1, with D tentatively TRBD1 (6 bases). V lost 3 bases to trimming and J lost 4 bases, with 13 bases between them. The CDR3 is 15 amino acids. Per the germline V gene, CDR1 is MNHEY and CDR2 is SVGAGI. The CDR3 DNA reads as TGTGCCAGCAGTTATGGAGAGGGGGTTTACAATGAGCAGTTCTTC. Protein: CASSYGEGVYNEQFF.

This clone appeared many times. This chain uses TRBV5-4 with TRBJ1-2; a possible D gene is TRBD1 (6 bases). CDR1 and CDR2 (germline): SGHNT, YYREEE (reference sequence). The V and J ends lost 3 bases and 6 bases respectively, with 12 bases between them. The CDR3 totals 13 residues. CDR3 residues: CASSSRDTNGYTF. The CDR3 coding sequence is TGTGCCAGCAGCTCACGGGACACCAATGGCTACACCTTC.